The following is a TCR beta chain sequence with its context. The sample is drawn from a study of blood T cell repertoires in COVID-19. Overall study context: The study drew acute and convalescent COVID-19 samples from the United States, Italy and Spain. T cells, B-cell-depleted T cells, or PBMCs supplied cDNA or gDNA.

Authors' data handling: Nucleated cell number was recorded as an estimate derived from reference gene primer amplification. Sequencing was performed with immunoSEQ multiplex PCR; in TCRdb, only in-frame clones are kept and a portion is missing. That table supplies the V and J calls and clone size; D and trimming were determined from the DNA. Of 100,000 to 150,000 clones listed, under 85% are singletons. Germline CDR1 SGHVS, CDR2 FNYEAQ. V shed 3 bases and J shed 0 bases, with 9 bases lying between them. The CDR3 covers 16 residues. The receptor was derived from a man aged 40-50 years with active or convalescent COVID-19. The chain links TRBV7-6 to TRBJ2-6, with a possible D match to TRBD1 (5 bases). What was sequenced was peripheral blood. CDR3 in amino acids: CASSFDRPSGANVLTF. CDR3 bases: TGTGCCAGCAGCTTCGACAGACCCTCTGGGGCCAACGTCCTGACTTTC.